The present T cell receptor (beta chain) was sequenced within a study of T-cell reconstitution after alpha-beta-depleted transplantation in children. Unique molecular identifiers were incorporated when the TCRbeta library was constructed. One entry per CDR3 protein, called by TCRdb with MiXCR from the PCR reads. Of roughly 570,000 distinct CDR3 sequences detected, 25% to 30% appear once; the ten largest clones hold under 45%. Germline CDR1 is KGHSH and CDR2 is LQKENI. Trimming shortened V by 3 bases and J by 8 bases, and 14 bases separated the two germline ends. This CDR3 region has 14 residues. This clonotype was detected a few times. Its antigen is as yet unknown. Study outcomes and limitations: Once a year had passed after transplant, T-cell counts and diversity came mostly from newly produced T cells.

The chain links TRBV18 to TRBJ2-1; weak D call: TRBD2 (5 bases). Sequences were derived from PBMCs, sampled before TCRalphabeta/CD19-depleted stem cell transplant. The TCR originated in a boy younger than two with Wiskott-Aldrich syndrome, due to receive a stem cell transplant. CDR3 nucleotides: TGTGCCAGCTCACCGGCTGGACTGCCCCATGAGCAGTTCTTC. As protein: CASSPAGLPHEQFF.